This T cell receptor (beta chain) originates from a study of blood T cells in healthy people across ages. This clonotype was observed a handful of times. Antigen specificity is unknown. Using a J-beta primer mix together with a sample-barcoded 5' primer, a second PCR was run for about 6 to 11 cycles. TCRdb called the 5' RACE reads again in MiXCR, with one record for every CDR3 protein. Found here are around 1,000,000 distinct CDR3 sequences, less than 45% of them singletons; the top ten hold approximately 14%. Overall study results and limits: TCR beta diversity tracked closely with naive T cell percentage.

Germline-derived CDR1 and CDR2 are SGHAT and FQNNGV. The CDR3 has 17 residues. Unmatched junction bases numbered 8, after V lost 3 bases and J lost 0 bases. The chain couples TRBV11-2 to TRBJ2-1; the match to TRBD1 covers 7 bases. The sequencing sample was made of blood. The receptor was derived from a young man in good health. The DNA of the CDR3 is TGTGCCAGCAGCTTTAATGTAGGGGGCCCCTCCTACAATGAGCAGTTCTTC. Residues: CASSFNVGGPSYNEQFF. Combining the CDR3 with reference TRBV11-2 and TRBJ2-1 gives the whole variable domain EAGVAQSPRYKIIEKRQSVAFWCNPISGHATLYWYQQILGQGPKLLIQFQNNGVVDDSQLPKDRFSAERLKGVDSTLKIQPAKLEDSAVYLCASSFNVGGPSYNEQFFGPGTRLTVL.